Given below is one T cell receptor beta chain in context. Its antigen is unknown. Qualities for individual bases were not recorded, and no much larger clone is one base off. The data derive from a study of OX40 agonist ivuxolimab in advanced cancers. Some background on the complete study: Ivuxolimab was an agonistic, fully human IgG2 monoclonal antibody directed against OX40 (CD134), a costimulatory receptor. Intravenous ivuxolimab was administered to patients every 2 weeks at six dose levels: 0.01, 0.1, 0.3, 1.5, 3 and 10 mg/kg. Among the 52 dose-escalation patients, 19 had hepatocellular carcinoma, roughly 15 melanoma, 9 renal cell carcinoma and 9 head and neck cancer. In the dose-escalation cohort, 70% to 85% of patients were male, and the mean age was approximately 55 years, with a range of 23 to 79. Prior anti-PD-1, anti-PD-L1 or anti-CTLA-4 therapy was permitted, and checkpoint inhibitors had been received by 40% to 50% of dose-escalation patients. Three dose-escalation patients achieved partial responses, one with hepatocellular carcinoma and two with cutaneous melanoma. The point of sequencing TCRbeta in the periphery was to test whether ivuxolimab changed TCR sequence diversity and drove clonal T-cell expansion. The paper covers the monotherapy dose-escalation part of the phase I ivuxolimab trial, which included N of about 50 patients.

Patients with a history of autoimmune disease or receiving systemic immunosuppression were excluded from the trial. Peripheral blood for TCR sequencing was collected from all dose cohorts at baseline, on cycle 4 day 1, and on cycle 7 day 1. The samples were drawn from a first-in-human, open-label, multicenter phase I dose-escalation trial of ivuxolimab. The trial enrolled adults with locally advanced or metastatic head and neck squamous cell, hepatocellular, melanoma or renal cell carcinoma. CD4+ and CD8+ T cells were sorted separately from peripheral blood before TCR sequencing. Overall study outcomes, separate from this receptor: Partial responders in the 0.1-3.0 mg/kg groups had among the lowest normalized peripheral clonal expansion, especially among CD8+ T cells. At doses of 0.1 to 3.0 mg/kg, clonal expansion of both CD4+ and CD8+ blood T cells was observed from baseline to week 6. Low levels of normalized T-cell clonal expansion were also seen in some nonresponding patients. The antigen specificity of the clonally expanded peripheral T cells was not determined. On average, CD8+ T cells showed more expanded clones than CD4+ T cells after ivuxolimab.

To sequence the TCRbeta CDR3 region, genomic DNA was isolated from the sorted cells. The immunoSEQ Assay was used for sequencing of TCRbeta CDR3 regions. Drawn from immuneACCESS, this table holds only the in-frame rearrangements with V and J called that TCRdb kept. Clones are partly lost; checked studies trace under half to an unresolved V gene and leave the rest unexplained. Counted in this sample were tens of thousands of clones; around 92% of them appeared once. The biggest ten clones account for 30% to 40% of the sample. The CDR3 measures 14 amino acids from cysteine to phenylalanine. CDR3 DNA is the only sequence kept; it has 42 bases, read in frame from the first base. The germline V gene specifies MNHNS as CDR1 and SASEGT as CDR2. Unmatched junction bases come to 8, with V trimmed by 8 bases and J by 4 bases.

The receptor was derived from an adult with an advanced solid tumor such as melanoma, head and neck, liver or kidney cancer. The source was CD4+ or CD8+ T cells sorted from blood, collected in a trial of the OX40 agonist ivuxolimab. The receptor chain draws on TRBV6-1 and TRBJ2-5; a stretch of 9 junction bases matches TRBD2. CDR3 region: CASRGSGRRETQYF. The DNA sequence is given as TGTGCCAGCCGAGGGAGCGGGAGGAGAGAGACCCAGTACTTC.